Presented here are 22 T cell receptor beta chains from one specimen sequenced in a study of blood T cell repertoires in COVID-19. The data were produced by immunoSEQ multiplex PCR, yet TCRdb's version contains in-frame clones alone and is incomplete. The data contain about 180,000 clones, 75% to 80% of them singletons. The sample consisted of peripheral blood. The source of these receptors is a woman aged 70-85 years with acute or convalescent COVID-19.

The V gene is TRBV7-3, the J gene TRBJ2-2; maybe TRBD1 (5 bases). This CDR3 is 16 amino acids long. V gave up 0 bases and J gave up 6 bases, with 14 bases separating them. The germline V gene has CDR1 SGHTA and CDR2 FQGTGA. CDR3 nucleotide sequence: TGTGCCAGCAGCTTAACGGATCTCAGGGATCCCGGGGAGCTGTTTTTT. Its translation: CASSLTDLRDPGELFF. Combining the CDR3 with reference TRBV7-3 and TRBJ2-2 gives the whole variable domain GAGVSQTPSNKVTEKGKYVELRCDPISGHTALYWYRQSLGQGPEFLIYFQGTGAADDSGLPNDRFFAVRPEGSVSTLKIQRTERGDSAVYLCASSLTDLRDPGELFFGEGSRLTVL.

V and J are TRBV29-1 and TRBJ2-2; D is undetermined. The V end was cut by 1 base, the J end by 0 bases, with 6 bases between. Per germline, CDR1 SQVTM and CDR2 ANQGSEA. The CDR3 is 14 residues long. The CDR3 DNA reads as TGCAGCGTTGAAGGCGGAGCGAACACCGGGGAGCTGTTTTTT. Protein sequence: CSVEGGANTGELFF.

The genes are TRBV6-6 and TRBJ1-2, with D possibly TRBD1 on 6 matching bases. The CDR3 length is 13 residues. CDR1 is MNHNY and CDR2 is SVGAGI in the germline V gene (reference sequence). Trimming left V 5 bases short and J 5 bases short, with 12 bases between. CDR3: CASSPGVGYGYTF. CDR3 bases: TGTGCCAGCAGTCCAGGGGTCGGGTATGGCTACACCTTC.

The V and J genes are TRBV6-1 and TRBJ2-1; weak D call: TRBD2 (5 bases). The CDR3 sequence is 16 residues long. Trimming took off 0 bases at V and 0 bases at J, with 9 bases between the two ends. In germline, CDR1 is MNHNS, CDR2 SASEGT. This chain's CDR3 is CASSEAKGSSYNEQFF. CDR3 DNA: TGTGCCAGCAGTGAAGCGAAAGGGAGCTCCTACAATGAGCAGTTCTTC.

This chain links TRBV19 with TRBJ2-2, with D possibly being TRBD2 (6 bases). Trimming took off 6 bases at V and 6 bases at J, with 11 bases between the two ends. Germline CDR1 and CDR2: LNHDA and SQIVND (reference sequence). CDR3 length: 13 amino acids. Here the CDR3 reads CASSGSSSGELFF. The CDR3 DNA follows: TGTGCCAGTAGCGGGAGTTCGTCCGGGGAGCTGTTTTTT.

In this sample, this clone turned up a few times. The rearrangement links TRBV5-3 to TRBJ1-4; D gene uncertain. TRBV5-3 carries the ORF label, with uncertain function. Deletions cut 3 bases from V and 13 bases from J, with 4 bases between. This CDR3 region has 9 residues. The CDR3 nucleotides are TGTGCCAGAAGCTCAGGACTGTTTTTT. Protein product: CARSSGLFF.

The chain combines TRBV30 with TRBJ2-2; possibly TRBD1 for D (5 bases). The CDR3 covers 14 residues. Germline V gene data show CDR1 as GTSNPN and CDR2 as SVGIG (reference sequence). Trimming shortened V by 0 bases and J by 2 bases, and 7 bases separated the two germline ends. CDR3 loop: CAWSVGANTGELFF. Here the CDR3 DNA reads TGTGCCTGGAGTGTAGGGGCAAACACCGGGGAGCTGTTTTTT.

This rearrangement joins TRBV29-1 to TRBJ2-1; TRBD2 might be the D (6 bases). The CDR3 consists of 14 residues. V was cut by 5 bases and J by 0 bases, with 11 bases left in between. The V gene's germline CDR1 is SQVTM and CDR2 ANQGSEA. As DNA, the CDR3 is TGCAGCGTTTGGGACTGGAGCTCCTACAATGAGCAGTTCTTC. This sequence encodes CSVWDWSSYNEQFF.

This chain uses TRBV19 with TRBJ1-5, with 7 bases lining up with TRBD1. Losses at the gene ends were 10 bases for V and 9 bases for J; bases not matched to a gene: 15. Germline-derived CDR1 and CDR2 are LNHDA and SQIVND (reference sequence). CDR3 length equals 14 residues. Here the CDR3 reads CAIAHTGAPGPQHF. The CDR3 DNA is TGTGCCATAGCACATACAGGGGCCCCGGGGCCCCAGCATTTT. Looking up the rest from reference TRBV19 and TRBJ1-5 gives the full variable domain: DGGITQSPKYLFRKEGQNVTLSCEQNLNHDAMYWYRQDPGQGLRLIYYSQIVNDFQKGDIAEGYSVSREKKESFPLTVTSAQKNPTAFYLCAIAHTGAPGPQHFGDGTRLSIL.

V gene TRBV7-9 combines with J gene TRBJ2-5; no clear D. This CDR3 comprises 15 residues. Germline lookup yields CDR1 SEHNR and CDR2 FQNEAQ (reference sequence). The germline V and J ends were trimmed by 1 base and 2 bases, with 11 bases remaining between them. CDR3 in DNA: TGTGCCAGCAGCTTAGGAGGCAGTTCTCAAGAGACCCAGTACTTC. As protein: CASSLGGSSQETQYF.

This clone came up once. The gene calls are TRBV7-2 and TRBJ1-6; possibly TRBD1 for D (6 bases). Trimming left V 1 base short and J 8 bases short, with 15 bases between. Germline V gene lookup returns CDR1 SGHTA and CDR2 FQGNSA. The CDR3 totals 16 residues. As DNA, the CDR3 is TGTGCCAGCAGCTTAGAGGGGGGGCGTGTCCATTCACCCCTCCACTTT. Its protein is CASSLEGGRVHSPLHF.

This clone was observed many times. The chain carries TRBV2 and TRBJ2-3; D may be TRBD2 (5 bases). V dropped 7 bases and J dropped 2 bases, with 13 bases sitting between them. The CDR3 loop spans 14 amino acids. The germline V gene encodes CDR1 SNHLY and CDR2 FYNNEI. CDR3 sequence reads: CASIRSGHTDTQYF. The CDR3, as DNA: TGTGCCAGCATAAGGAGCGGCCACACAGATACGCAGTATTTT.

In this sample, this clone turned up once. The V gene is TRBV5-5, the J gene TRBJ2-1, with TRBD2 identical over 7 bases. Germline V lookup: CDR1 SGHKS, CDR2 YYEKEE (reference sequence). The CDR3 extends over 15 amino acids. With V trimmed by 2 bases and J by 2 bases, 4 bases remained unmatched. In DNA, the CDR3 is TGTGCCAGCAGCTTATTCCTAGCGGCCTACAATGAGCAGTTCTTC. This gives the protein CASSLFLAAYNEQFF.

This clone was picked up a small number of times. The rearrangement joins TRBV5-1 to TRBJ1-1; D unclear. Per germline, CDR1 SGHRS and CDR2 YFSETQ. The CDR3 loop spans 13 amino acids. Deletions cut 6 bases from V and 0 bases from J, with 9 bases between. CDR3 protein: CASKEDLNTEAFF. The CDR3, as DNA: TGCGCCAGCAAAGAGGATTTGAACACTGAAGCTTTCTTT.

The rearrangement links TRBV28 to TRBJ2-3; 8 bases map to TRBD2. Losses at the gene ends were 6 bases for V and 6 bases for J; bases not matched to a gene: 14. The V gene's germline CDR1 is MDHEN and CDR2 SYDVKM. CDR3 length equals 16 residues. The CDR3 DNA reads TGTGCCAGCAGACGCGGACCGGGGGGGGTTCCGGATACGCAGTATTTT. Its translation: CASRRGPGGVPDTQYF. Looking up the rest from reference TRBV28 and TRBJ2-3 gives the full variable domain: DVKVTQSSRYLVKRTGEKVFLECVQDMDHENMFWYRQDPGLGLRLIYFSYDVKMKEKGDIPEGYSVSREKKERFSLILESASTNQTSMYLCASRRGPGGVPDTQYFGPGTRLTVL.

The V call is TRBV5-5, the J call TRBJ1-2; 9 bases agree with TRBD1. The CDR3 spans 13 residues. V lost 5 bases, J lost 8 bases, and 7 bases stayed unmatched. In germline, CDR1 is SGHKS, CDR2 YYEKEE (reference sequence). The CDR3 sequence: CASRRTGASGYTF. The CDR3 DNA follows: TGTGCCAGCAGGCGGACAGGGGCGAGCGGCTACACCTTC.

The chain carries TRBV6-5 and TRBJ1-1; a weak D match, TRBD1 (6 bases). Germline CDR1 reads MNHEY; CDR2 reads SVGAGI. The germline V and J ends were trimmed by 0 bases and 14 bases, with 13 bases remaining between them. The CDR3 length is 12 residues. This chain's CDR3 is CASSYSKGVSFF. The CDR3 DNA sequence: TGTGCCAGCAGTTACTCCAAGGGGGTGTCCTTCTTT.

The chain uses TRBV5-1 and TRBJ2-6, with D possibly being TRBD1 (6 bases). Germline lookup yields CDR1 SGHRS and CDR2 YFSETQ. The CDR3 consists of 15 residues. The ends were cut back, 6 bases at V and 2 bases at J, with 12 bases in the middle. In nucleotides, the CDR3 is TGCGCCAGCACGACCGAGGGGGCTGGGGCCAACGTCCTGACTTTC. It yields the protein CASTTEGAGANVLTF.

The CDR3, as DNA: TGTGCTAGTGGTTTGGAGACAGGGGGACATCAGCCCCAGCATTTT. Its translation is CASGLETGGHQPQHF. The chain employs TRBV12-5 and TRBJ1-5; 9 bases match TRBD1. Germline values: CDR1 LGHNT, CDR2 FRNRAP. This CDR3 comprises 15 residues. Germline trimming cut 1 base from V and 5 bases from J; bases unmatched to any gene: 3.

The rearrangement uses TRBV27 and TRBJ2-7; TRBD1 agrees at 8 bases. Germline V gene lookup returns CDR1 MNHEY and CDR2 SMNVEV (reference sequence). V was clipped by 6 bases and J by 2 bases; unmatched bases: 9. This CDR3 region has 15 residues. The CDR3 reads CASSRGGTGTYEQYF. CDR3 coding DNA: TGTGCCAGCAGCAGAGGCGGGACAGGTACCTACGAGCAGTACTTC.

The V gene is TRBV4-2, the J gene TRBJ2-4; tentative D call: TRBD1 (5 bases). With 1 base removed from V and 10 bases from J, the gap between germline ends came to 14 bases. CDR3 size: 14 residues. Germline loops: CDR1 LGHNA, CDR2 YNFKEQ. In DNA, the CDR3 is TGTGCCAGCAGCCAAGGTCGTGGGGCCAAAATTCAGTACTTC. Protein product: CASSQGRGAKIQYF.

In the case of this clone: A read error may produce the germline difference seen at one junction end. The chain combines TRBV6-1 with TRBJ2-7; 8 bases line up with TRBD2. The germline gives CDR1 MNHNS, CDR2 SASEGT. The CDR3 totals 14 residues. The CDR3 bases are TGTGCCAGCAGTCAAGCGGGAGCTAGGAACGAGCAGTACTTC. Translation: CASSQAGARNEQYF.